This T cell receptor (beta chain) originates from a study of blood T cell repertoires in COVID-19. Study-wide background: COVID-19 samples from acute and convalescent phases originated in the United States, Italy and Spain.

Between the trimmed V and J ends, which lost 2 bases and 7 bases, there was a span of 15 bases. Germline V CDR1 and CDR2: SGHAT, FQNNGV. The CDR3 totals 15 residues. Authors' data handling: Using reference gene primer amplification, nucleated cell counts were estimated. TCRdb keeps only in-frame clones here, not all; method: immunoSEQ multiplex PCR. V, J and clone size were drawn from that table, and D and trimming were deduced from the DNA. The sample includes 120,000 or so clones, approximately 80% of them seen just once. The chain couples TRBV11-2 to TRBJ1-5; D uncertain. The origin of this receptor is a man aged 55 to 69 with acute or convalescent COVID-19. Sequenced input: peripheral blood. CDR3 nucleotide sequence: TGTGCCAGCAGCTTAATGGGCCGGGGTGAACAGCCCCAGCATTTT. Translation: CASSLMGRGEQPQHF. The full variable domain, completed using reference TRBV11-2 and TRBJ1-5, is EAGVAQSPRYKIIEKRQSVAFWCNPISGHATLYWYQQILGQGPKLLIQFQNNGVVDDSQLPKDRFSAERLKGVDSTLKIQPAKLEDSAVYLCASSLMGRGEQPQHFGDGTRLSIL.